The rows below give T cell receptor beta chains drawn from one sample of a study of shared clonotypes between healthy human individuals. Produced via immunoSEQ multiplex PCR; TCRdb's table is partial and in-frame only. Of 190,000 or so clones detected, approximately 61% appear once; the ten largest clones hold more than 9%. The sequenced sample was memory CD4+ T cells sorted from blood. Receptor source: a man younger than 40 in good health. Each CDR3 is given with its conserved first and last residue. Fields, in order: clone size, J gene, D gene, V gene, CDR3 length, CDR3 DNA, CDR3 protein. The D gene is left open where the match is weak. Clone sizes are given selectively: once, few, many, or a class where the clone is expanded.

size: .; J: TRBJ2-2; D: TRBD1; V: TRBV7-2; length: 15; DNA: TGTGCCAGCAGCGGTCAGGGGGCGGGCACCGGGGAGCTGTTTTTT; CDR3: CASSGQGAGTGELFF
size: few; J: TRBJ2-3; D: .; V: TRBV18; length: 13; DNA: TGTGCCAGCTCACCACCGAACACAGATACGCAGTATTTT; CDR3: CASSPPNTDTQYF
size: .; J: TRBJ2-5; D: .; V: TRBV29-1; length: 14; DNA: TGCAGCGTTGAAGATTTGGGGACACCAGAGACCCAGTACTTC; CDR3: CSVEDLGTPETQYF
size: .; J: TRBJ2-7; D: TRBD2; V: TRBV7-6; length: 15; DNA: TGTGCCAGCAGCTTAAGGGGTTTTAGCGGGAGTGAGCAGTACTTC; CDR3: CASSLRGFSGSEQYF
size: once; J: TRBJ2-1; D: .; V: TRBV2; length: 12; DNA: TGTGCCAGCAGTGGGAGTGGCAATGAGCAGTTCTTC; CDR3: CASSGSGNEQFF
size: .; J: TRBJ2-1; D: TRBD1; V: TRBV18; length: 16; DNA: TGTGCCAGCTCACCAACTTCCGGGACAGGGGACAATGAGCAGTTCTTC; CDR3: CASSPTSGTGDNEQFF
size: .; J: TRBJ1-2; D: .; V: TRBV15; length: 15; DNA: TGTGCCACCAGCAGAGATAGCTCTTATGGGTATGGCTACACCTTC; CDR3: CATSRDSSYGYGYTF
size: .; J: TRBJ2-5; D: TRBD2; V: TRBV10-3; length: 16; DNA: TGTGCCATCAGTGAGGGTATAGCGGGGACTCAAGAGACCCAGTACTTC; CDR3: CAISEGIAGTQETQYF
size: .; J: TRBJ2-2; D: .; V: TRBV6-1; length: 15; DNA: TGTGCCAGCAGCCGGACTATCCAGGGCGGCGGGGAGCTGTTTTTT; CDR3: CASSRTIQGGGELFF
size: once; J: TRBJ2-7; D: .; V: TRBV7-6; length: 13; DNA: TGTGCCAGCAGCTCAAGGGGTACCTACGAGCAGTACTTC; CDR3: CASSSRGTYEQYF
size: .; J: TRBJ2-2; D: .; V: TRBV2; length: 16; DNA: TGTGCCAGCAGTGAGGTCAGGGACGATTACACCGGGGAGCTGTTTTTT; CDR3: CASSEVRDDYTGELFF
size: .; J: TRBJ2-1; D: .; V: TRBV5-1; length: 14; DNA: TGCGCCAGCAGCCGGGACGTATCCTACAATGAGCAGTTCTTC; CDR3: CASSRDVSYNEQFF
size: .; J: TRBJ2-3; D: .; V: TRBV7-6; length: 14; DNA: TGTGCCAGCAGCTCCCGGGACCAGACAGATACGCAGTATTTT; CDR3: CASSSRDQTDTQYF
size: few; J: TRBJ2-7; D: TRBD2; V: TRBV7-9; length: 14; DNA: TGTGCCAGCAGTAAGGTGGGAAGCGGGATCGAGCAGTACTTC; CDR3: CASSKVGSGIEQYF
size: once; J: TRBJ2-3; D: TRBD2; V: TRBV5-1; length: 17; DNA: TGCGCCAGCAGCTTGGCCTTAGCGGGAGGACTGACAGATACGCAGTATTTT; CDR3: CASSLALAGGLTDTQYF
size: few; J: TRBJ2-1; D: TRBD2; V: TRBV6-1; length: 14; DNA: TGTGCCAGCAGGGGACTAGCGATTCGGGATGAGCAGTTCTTC; CDR3: CASRGLAIRDEQFF
size: .; J: TRBJ1-4; D: .; V: TRBV5-1; length: 16; DNA: TGCGCCAGCAGCTTGGCCGGTTCGGGAGGTCAGGAAAAACTGTTTTTT; CDR3: CASSLAGSGGQEKLFF
size: many; J: TRBJ1-2; D: .; V: TRBV15; length: 15; DNA: TGTGCCACCAGCAGAGATCTGGCAGATGGATATGGCTACACCTTC; CDR3: CATSRDLADGYGYTF
size: .; J: TRBJ2-1; D: .; V: TRBV5-1; length: 16; DNA: TGCGCCAGCAGCTTGGGGGACATAACGCCCTACAATGAGCAGTTCTTC; CDR3: CASSLGDITPYNEQFF
size: .; J: TRBJ1-1; D: TRBD1; V: TRBV2; length: 13; DNA: TGTGCCAGCAGTGAAGCGCAGGGGGCTGAAGCTTTCTTT; CDR3: CASSEAQGAEAFF
size: once; J: TRBJ2-4; D: .; V: TRBV15; length: 12; DNA: TGTGCCACCAGCACTCGGGACGGCCATCAGTACTTC; CDR3: CATSTRDGHQYF
size: .; J: TRBJ2-7; D: TRBD2; V: TRBV14; length: 16; DNA: TGTGCCAGCAGCCAAGTAGCGGGAGGGCCCGGGAACGAGCAGTACTTC; CDR3: CASSQVAGGPGNEQYF
size: .; J: TRBJ1-5; D: .; V: TRBV19; length: 14; DNA: TGTGCCAGTAGTATCGCCAGGGAGGTTCAGCCCCAGCATTTT; CDR3: CASSIAREVQPQHF
size: .; J: TRBJ1-1; D: .; V: TRBV25-1; length: 18; DNA: TGTGCCAGCAGTGAAGCGGTTACAAGAGGGAGGCTGAACACTGAAGCTTTCTTT; CDR3: CASSEAVTRGRLNTEAFF
size: .; J: TRBJ2-1; D: TRBD2; V: TRBV18; length: 16; DNA: TGTGCCAGCTCACCACAACTAGCGGGAGGAGGCAATGAGCAGTTCTTC; CDR3: CASSPQLAGGGNEQFF
size: .; J: TRBJ2-1; D: TRBD2; V: TRBV27; length: 16; DNA: TGTGCCAGCAGTTCCCCGGGACTAGAGGCAGGCGGTGAGCAGTTCTTC; CDR3: CASSSPGLEAGGEQFF
size: .; J: TRBJ2-5; D: TRBD1; V: TRBV5-1; length: 19; DNA: TGCGCCAGCAGCTTGGCCATTCTAACAGGGGCGGCGGTCGGGGAGACCCAGTACTTC; CDR3: CASSLAILTGAAVGETQYF
size: .; J: TRBJ1-2; D: TRBD1; V: TRBV5-5; length: 18; DNA: TGTGCCAGCAGCTTGGATCCGACAAGTACGGGACAGGGCGATCGCTACACCTTC; CDR3: CASSLDPTSTGQGDRYTF
size: .; J: TRBJ1-1; D: .; V: TRBV30; length: 12; DNA: TGTGCCTGGAGGGGGTACGACACTGAAGCTTTCTTT; CDR3: CAWRGYDTEAFF
size: few; J: TRBJ2-3; D: .; V: TRBV7-8; length: 16; DNA: TGTGCCAGCAGCGACCGGGGACAAAGCGGGTCCAATACGCAGTATTTT; CDR3: CASSDRGQSGSNTQYF
size: .; J: TRBJ1-2; D: TRBD1; V: TRBV6-1; length: 15; DNA: TGTGCCAGCAGTTCCGAGGACAGGGGAGCTTATGGCTACACCTTC; CDR3: CASSSEDRGAYGYTF
size: .; J: TRBJ2-3; D: .; V: TRBV2; length: 14; DNA: TGTGCCAGCTGGGGGGCTAGCGGCACAGATACGCAGTATTTT; CDR3: CASWGASGTDTQYF
size: .; J: TRBJ2-3; D: TRBD2; V: TRBV7-8; length: 19; DNA: TGTGCCAGCAGCTTAGTCTCTTTGCGACTAGCGGGAGTCACAGATACGCAGTATTTT; CDR3: CASSLVSLRLAGVTDTQYF
size: .; J: TRBJ2-7; D: .; V: TRBV9; length: 16; DNA: TGTGCCAGCAGCGTAGGGCAGTCCCGATCGATCTACGAGCAGTACTTC; CDR3: CASSVGQSRSIYEQYF
size: few; J: TRBJ2-1; D: TRBD2; V: TRBV7-6; length: 12; DNA: TGTGCCAGCAGCTTACCGGGACTACCCCAGTTCTTC; CDR3: CASSLPGLPQFF
size: .; J: TRBJ2-5; D: .; V: TRBV11-3; length: 15; DNA: TGTGCCAGCAGCCAGGGGTTGCTAGTTAGTGAGACCCAGTACTTC; CDR3: CASSQGLLVSETQYF
size: .; J: TRBJ2-2; D: TRBD1; V: TRBV29-1; length: 15; DNA: TGCAGCGCAGAGGAAGGGACAGAGAACACCGGGGAGCTGTTTTTT; CDR3: CSAEEGTENTGELFF
size: .; J: TRBJ2-5; D: .; V: TRBV6-1; length: 15; DNA: TGTGCCAGCAGTGCCACAGGGATAGCCCAAGAGACCCAGTACTTC; CDR3: CASSATGIAQETQYF
size: .; J: TRBJ2-7; D: .; V: TRBV30; length: 14; DNA: TGTGCCTGGAGTGTATCCAACCCTGGGTACGAGCAGTACTTC; CDR3: CAWSVSNPGYEQYF
size: .; J: TRBJ2-1; D: TRBD2; V: TRBV5-1; length: 14; DNA: TGCGCCAGCAGCTTGCGGACTAGCGCAGGAGGAAGGTTCTTC; CDR3: CASSLRTSAGGRFF
size: few; J: TRBJ2-7; D: TRBD2; V: TRBV25-1; length: 15; DNA: TGTGCCAGCAGTGAAACTAGCGGGGTCTCCTACGAGCAGTACTTC; CDR3: CASSETSGVSYEQYF
size: .; J: TRBJ2-7; D: TRBD1; V: TRBV11-2; length: 18; DNA: TGTGCCAGCAGCCAAGAGGGTCCCGGGACAGGGCCATCCTACGAGCAGTACTTC; CDR3: CASSQEGPGTGPSYEQYF
size: .; J: TRBJ1-5; D: .; V: TRBV2; length: 12; DNA: TGTGCCAGCTGCACCCGCAATCAGCCCCAGCATTTT; CDR3: CASCTRNQPQHF
size: .; J: TRBJ1-4; D: .; V: TRBV29-1; length: 14; DNA: TGCAGCGTTATGCTGACAGCGAATTCGGGAGGACTGTTTTTT; CDR3: CSVMLTANSGGLFF
size: .; J: TRBJ2-1; D: .; V: TRBV5-6; length: 15; DNA: TGTGCCAGCAGCTTGTTAGCGGCTCACTACAATGAGCAGTTCTTC; CDR3: CASSLLAAHYNEQFF
size: .; J: TRBJ2-3; D: .; V: TRBV5-4; length: 16; DNA: TGTGCCAGCAGCTTCAGCCCACAGCGGAGCACAGATACGCAGTATTTT; CDR3: CASSFSPQRSTDTQYF
size: few; J: TRBJ2-5; D: TRBD2; V: TRBV18; length: 14; DNA: TGTGCCAGCTCGAAGGCTAGCGGGGAAGAGACCCAGTACTTC; CDR3: CASSKASGEETQYF
size: .; J: TRBJ1-2; D: .; V: TRBV20-1; length: 10; DNA: TGCAGTGCTAAGACAGGCGCTCCCACCTTC; CDR3: CSAKTGAPTF
size: once; J: TRBJ2-1; D: .; V: TRBV5-6; length: 14; DNA: TGTGCCAGCAGTCCAGCCGGAGGTTTTAATGAGCAGTTCTTC; CDR3: CASSPAGGFNEQFF
size: many; J: TRBJ2-1; D: .; V: TRBV15; length: 16; DNA: TGTGCCACCAGCAGAGATCTCACGTCTTCCTACAATGAGCAGTTCTTC; CDR3: CATSRDLTSSYNEQFF